Below, 29 T cell receptor beta chains from the same sample are listed, as sequenced in a study of radiation and T cells in renal cell carcinoma. Clones were sequenced by immunoSEQ multiplex PCR, and TCRdb holds only the in-frame ones, with some missing. There are 150,000 to 200,000 clones in the sample; 88% occur only once, and approximately 10% lies in the top ten. Sample time point: blood 4 weeks post-SBRT, at nephrectomy. Treatment in this sample: 15 Gy SBRT to primary tumor, nephrectomy 4 weeks later. This sample comprised blood, obtained from a patient whose treatment included radiotherapy and nephrectomy. Every receptor here comes from a woman aged 45 to 65 with renal cell carcinoma.

This clone was seen just once. This chain joins TRBV29-1 and TRBJ1-6; TRBD1 matches 8 bases. V shed 1 base, J shed 5 bases, and the junction held 7 bases outside the gene matches. Germline CDR1 SQVTM, CDR2 ANQGSEA. The CDR3 runs 16 residues. The CDR3 DNA is TGCAGCGTTGAAGCCGTTAGGGACAGGAATAATTCACCCCTCCACTTT. This codes for CSVEAVRDRNNSPLHF.

With regard to this clone: In the same sample, other DNA sequences code for this CDR3. This chain uses TRBV7-2 with TRBJ2-7, with 7 bases identical to TRBD2. V shed 5 bases, J shed 1 base, and the junction held 8 bases outside the gene matches. There are 15 residues in the CDR3. From germline, CDR1 is SGHTA and CDR2 FQGNSA. The chain's CDR3 is CASSPGLAVSYEQYF. The CDR3, as DNA: TGTGCCAGCAGCCCCGGGCTAGCGGTTTCCTACGAGCAGTACTTC.

The V call is TRBV7-6, the J call TRBJ2-2; TRBD2 is a possible D gene (5 bases). Looked up from germline, CDR1 is SGHVS and CDR2 is FNYEAQ. The germline V and J ends were trimmed by 4 bases and 1 base, with 10 bases remaining between them. CDR3 size: 15 residues. CDR3 sequence (DNA): TGTGCCAGCAGCTACGACCGGGGGAACACCGGGGAGCTGTTTTTT. It specifies CASSYDRGNTGELFF.

The V call is TRBV5-4, the J call TRBJ2-3; 9 bases are a match to TRBD2. Unmatched junction bases numbered 4, after V lost 4 bases and J lost 4 bases. CDR3 length: 14 amino acids. The germline CDR1 and CDR2 sequences are SGHNT and YYREEE (reference sequence). The CDR3 coding sequence is TGTGCCAGCAGCCCGGGACTAGCTGCAGATACGCAGTATTTT. This gives the protein CASSPGLAADTQYF.

The chain joins TRBV7-2 to TRBJ2-2; D possibly uses TRBD1 or TRBD2 (6 bases each). This CDR3 has 16 residues. CDR1 SGHTA and CDR2 FQGNSA come from the germline V gene. V lost 5 bases and J lost 6, with 19 bases in between. Here the CDR3 reads CASSLQGGRAAGELFF. The CDR3 DNA sequence: TGTGCCAGCAGCCTCCAAGGGGGGCGCGCGGCCGGGGAGCTGTTTTTT.

The rearrangement links TRBV19 to TRBJ2-2; 7 bases are a match to TRBD1. Unmatched junction bases numbered 5, after V lost 3 bases and J lost 4 bases. This CDR3 region has 15 residues. Germline V gene data show CDR1 as LNHDA and CDR2 as SQIVND (reference sequence). Written as DNA, the CDR3 is TGTGCCAGTAGTATGACAGGGCTGAGCACCGGGGAGCTGTTTTTT. Protein sequence: CASSMTGLSTGELFF.

V and J are TRBV13 and TRBJ1-1, with 10 positions matching TRBD1. The CDR3 loop spans 15 amino acids. Trimming took 5 bases from V and 5 from J; bases not matched to a gene: 8. CDR1 is PRHDT and CDR2 is FYEKMQ in the germline V gene (reference sequence). CDR3 amino acids: CASSQWTGGLTEAFF. In nucleotides, the CDR3 is TGTGCCAGCAGCCAATGGACAGGGGGTTTGACTGAAGCTTTCTTT.

This chain joins TRBV4-3 and TRBJ2-7; 8 positions agree with TRBD2. CDR3 length: 16 amino acids. Germline V CDR1 and CDR2: LGHNA, YSLEER. J was trimmed by 2 bases and V by 0 bases; bases with no gene match: 6. CDR3 DNA: TGCGCCAGCAGCCAAGAAGGTGCGGGGGGCCCCTACGAGCAGTACTTC. Protein sequence: CASSQEGAGGPYEQYF.

CDR3 in DNA: TGTGCCAGCAGCCTATCTACGGGGATAAATTACGAGCAGTACTTC. The encoded protein is CASSLSTGINYEQYF. The rearrangement joins TRBV6-5 to TRBJ2-7; D possibly corresponds to TRBD2 (5 bases). Trimming removed 6 bases from V and 4 bases from J, with 19 bases in between. The CDR3 sequence is 15 residues long. The V gene's germline CDR1 is MNHEY and CDR2 SVGAGI.

V usage is TRBV30 and J usage is TRBJ1-2; 8 bases line up with TRBD1. The junction had 5 bases not matched to a gene; V was cut back by 3 bases and J by 8 bases. The CDR3 is made up of 12 amino acids. Germline-derived CDR1 and CDR2 are GTSNPN and SVGIG (reference sequence). CDR3 in DNA: TGTGCCTGGAGAGGTCAGGGGGCGGGCTACACCTTC. It codes for CAWRGQGAGYTF.

The chain recombines TRBV6-5 with TRBJ1-2; 7 nucleotides match TRBD1. The CDR3 has 16 residues. With V trimmed by 2 bases and J by 7 bases, 13 bases remained unmatched. CDR1 MNHEY and CDR2 SVGAGI come from the germline V gene. CDR3 amino acids: CASSYVRQGTSGGYTF. Here the CDR3 DNA reads TGTGCCAGCAGTTACGTCCGACAGGGTACGTCGGGTGGCTACACCTTC.

The chain combines TRBV29-1 with TRBJ2-5, with D perhaps matching TRBD1 (5 bases). The CDR3 covers 16 residues. CDR1 and CDR2 from the germline V gene are SQVTM and ANQGSEA. V was cut by 7 bases and J by 2 bases, with 23 bases left in between. The CDR3 is CSATGAYIAPQETQYF. CDR3 DNA: TGCAGCGCGACTGGGGCATACATCGCCCCTCAAGAGACCCAGTACTTC.

The chain carries TRBV6-1 and TRBJ1-1; no reliable D call. V was trimmed by 5 bases and J by 1 base, leaving 8 bases between them. The CDR3 sequence is 13 residues long. CDR1 is MNHNS and CDR2 is SASEGT in the germline V gene. The DNA of the CDR3 is TGTGCCAGCAGTCCTACTACGAACACTGAAGCTTTCTTT. Protein product: CASSPTTNTEAFF.

This rearrangement joins TRBV9 to TRBJ2-1, with D perhaps TRBD1 (6 bases). Germline CDR1 reads SGDLS; CDR2 reads YYNGEE. CDR3 length equals 16 residues. V was pared by 1 base and J by 0 bases, with 11 bases between. The CDR3 loop is CASSVTGQSSYNEQFF. The DNA for the CDR3 is TGTGCCAGCAGCGTAACCGGACAGAGCTCCTACAATGAGCAGTTCTTC.

The rearrangement uses TRBV6-5 and TRBJ2-2; 8 positions agree with TRBD1. With 8 bases clipped from V and 9 bases from J, the junction kept 11 bases outside the gene matches. The CDR3 has 14 amino acids. Germline V gene data show CDR1 as MNHEY and CDR2 as SVGAGI. The CDR3 reads CASSRRQGHRELFF. The CDR3 DNA is TGTGCCAGCTCACGGAGACAGGGGCACCGGGAGCTGTTTTTT.

The genes are TRBV6-5 and TRBJ2-3; 9 nucleotides line up with TRBD2. V lost 6 bases and J lost 2; bases outside the gene matches: 6. Germline lookup yields CDR1 MNHEY and CDR2 SVGAGI. This CDR3 is built from 15 residues. The DNA for the CDR3 is TGTGCCAGCAGCCGACTAGCGGCTCTCACAGATACGCAGTATTTT. Translation gives CASSRLAALTDTQYF.

The chain recombines TRBV4-1 with TRBJ1-2; TRBD1 aligns across 7 bases. V shed 4 bases, J shed 7 bases, and the junction held 12 bases outside the gene matches. Germline V gene lookup returns CDR1 MGHRA and CDR2 YSYEKL. The CDR3 totals 15 residues. The CDR3 spells CASSLREQGRSGYTF. For the CDR3, the DNA is TGCGCCAGCAGCCTCCGGGAACAGGGGAGGAGTGGCTACACCTTC.

This chain links TRBV29-1 with TRBJ2-7; 8 bases line up with TRBD1. The CDR3 length is 14 residues. The J segment lost 4 bases and the V segment lost 4 bases, leaving 9 bases of the junction unmatched. Per the germline V gene, CDR1 is SQVTM and CDR2 is ANQGSEA. The CDR3 reads CSVARPGGGYEQYF. In DNA, the CDR3 is TGCAGCGTTGCGCGGCCAGGGGGCGGGTACGAGCAGTACTTC.

The sample holds one count of this clone. The chain combines TRBV9 with TRBJ2-1; D gene unclear. The CDR3 spans 15 residues. Germline-derived CDR1 and CDR2 are SGDLS and YYNGEE. Trimming took off 7 bases at V and 0 bases at J, with 14 bases between the two ends. The CDR3 sequence is CASGVGFSSYNEQFF. The DNA for the CDR3 is TGTGCCAGCGGGGTGGGATTCAGCTCCTACAATGAGCAGTTCTTC. Together with reference TRBV9 and TRBJ2-1, the CDR3 gives the full variable domain: DSGVTQTPKHLITATGQRVTLRCSPRSGDLSVYWYQQSLDQGLQFLIQYYNGEERAKGNILERFSAQQFPDLHSELNLSSLELGDSALYFCASGVGFSSYNEQFFGPGTRLTVL.

The rearrangement joins TRBV27 to TRBJ2-1; weak D call: TRBD1 (6 bases). The V end lost 3 bases, the J end lost 5 bases, and 14 bases lay between the germline ends. The CDR3 consists of 15 residues. Germline V gene lookup returns CDR1 MNHEY and CDR2 SMNVEV (reference sequence). The CDR3 DNA follows: TGTGCCAGCAGTTTTCCTCAGGGGATTAACAATGAGCAGTTCTTC. Translated, it gives CASSFPQGINNEQFF.

The V and J genes are TRBV4-3 and TRBJ1-4; D not resolved. This CDR3 region has 15 residues. Trimming stripped 1 base from V and 0 bases from J, with 6 bases between. Germline loops: CDR1 LGHNA, CDR2 YSLEER. The CDR3 reads CASSQGRSTNEKLFF. DNA of the CDR3: TGCGCCAGCAGCCAAGGCAGATCAACTAATGAAAAACTGTTTTTT.

The gene calls are TRBV5-6 and TRBJ2-7; the match to TRBD1 covers 7 bases. V gave up 5 bases and J gave up 2 bases; unmatched junction bases: 7. The CDR3 covers 14 residues. Germline V gene sequence: CDR1 SGHDT, CDR2 YYEEEE. The CDR3: CASRPETGAYEQYF. For the CDR3, the DNA is TGTGCCAGCAGACCCGAAACAGGGGCCTACGAGCAGTACTTC.

The chain links TRBV2 to TRBJ1-3; perhaps TRBD1 as D (6 bases). This CDR3 contains 15 residues. The V gene's germline CDR1 is SNHLY and CDR2 FYNNEI. The V end lost 8 bases, the J end lost 0 bases, and 14 bases lay between the germline ends. The CDR3 loop reads CASDNGQSSGNTIYF. The DNA for the CDR3 is TGTGCCAGCGATAATGGACAGTCCTCTGGAAACACCATATATTTT.

V gene TRBV5-1 combines with J gene TRBJ2-7; perhaps TRBD1 as D (6 bases). The CDR3 covers 14 residues. Germline CDR1 SGHRS, CDR2 YFSETQ. Trimming removed 2 bases at V and 5 bases at J, with 14 bases between. In nucleotides, the CDR3 is TGCGCCAGCAGCTTAGTGGCAGGGGTGGACGAGCAGTACTTC. It specifies CASSLVAGVDEQYF.

The chain is built from TRBV5-1 and TRBJ1-1; 7 nucleotides agree with TRBD1. Germline CDR1 and CDR2: SGHRS and YFSETQ. There are 16 residues in the CDR3. V lost 7 bases, J lost 0 bases, and 12 bases stayed unmatched. Here the CDR3 DNA reads TGCGCCAGCGGCCCACAGGGGAGGAATATGAACACTGAAGCTTTCTTT. Translated: CASGPQGRNMNTEAFF.

The sample holds one count of this clone. This chain links TRBV18 with TRBJ2-5; no firm D call. Trimming cost V 4 bases and J 5 bases, with 11 bases left between them. The length of the CDR3 is 13 residues. Germline values: CDR1 KGHSH, CDR2 LQKENI. The CDR3 DNA follows: TGTGCCAGCTCACTCCGTCTTACGGAGACCCAGTACTTC. Residues: CASSLRLTETQYF.

This clone was recorded only once. V gene TRBV4-1 combines with J gene TRBJ1-5, with D tentatively TRBD1 (5 bases). V lost 2 bases and J lost 5, with 7 bases in between. Germline V gene data show CDR1 as MGHRA and CDR2 as YSYEKL. The CDR3 consists of 13 residues. This CDR3 reads CASSQTQDQPQHF. Written as DNA, the CDR3 is TGCGCCAGCAGCCAAACACAGGATCAGCCCCAGCATTTT.

J is TRBJ1-2 and V is TRBV2, with D maybe TRBD1 (5 bases). V lost 6 bases and J 2 bases, leaving 16 bases between the germline ends. This CDR3 spans 15 amino acids. CDR1 is SNHLY and CDR2 is FYNNEI in the germline V gene. CDR3 in DNA: TGTGCCAGCAGGAGGGAGGGGATGCAAAACTATGGCTACACCTTC. Protein sequence: CASRREGMQNYGYTF.

The chain employs TRBV11-2 and TRBJ1-1; 7 positions agree with TRBD1. The CDR3 sequence is 16 residues long. Germline V gene sequence: CDR1 SGHAT, CDR2 FQNNGV. Germline trimming cut 0 bases from V and 6 bases from J; bases unmatched to any gene: 10. CDR3 nucleotide sequence: TGTGCCAGCAGCTTAGAATCGAACAGGGGCTCGGCTGAAGCTTTCTTT. Protein product: CASSLESNRGSAEAFF.